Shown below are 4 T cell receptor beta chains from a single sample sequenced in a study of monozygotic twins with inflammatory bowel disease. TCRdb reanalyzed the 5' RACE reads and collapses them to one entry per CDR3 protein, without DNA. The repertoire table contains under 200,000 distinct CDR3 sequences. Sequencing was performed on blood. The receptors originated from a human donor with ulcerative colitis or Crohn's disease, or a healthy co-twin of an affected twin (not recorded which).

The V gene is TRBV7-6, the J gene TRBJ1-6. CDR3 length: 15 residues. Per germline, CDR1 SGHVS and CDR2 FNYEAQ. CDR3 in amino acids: CASSLGTGDNSPLHF.

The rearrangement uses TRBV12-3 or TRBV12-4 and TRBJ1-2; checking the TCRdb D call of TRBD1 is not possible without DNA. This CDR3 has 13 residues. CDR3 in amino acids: CASSLGDRGGYTF.

CDR3 protein: CSASDTGVPYNEQFF. The chain combines TRBV20-1 with TRBJ2-1; TCRdb's D gene call, TRBD1, goes unchecked for lack of DNA. This CDR3 contains 15 residues. Germline CDR1 and CDR2: DFQATT and SNEGSKA (reference sequence).

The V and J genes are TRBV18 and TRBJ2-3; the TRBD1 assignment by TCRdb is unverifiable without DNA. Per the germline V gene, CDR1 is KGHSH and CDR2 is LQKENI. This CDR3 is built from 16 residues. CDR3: CASSPGQGEGADTQYF.